This is a list of T cell receptor beta chains from one sample in a study of OX40 agonist ivuxolimab in advanced cancers. Using immunoSEQ multiplex PCR, the repertoire was profiled, and TCRdb retains in-frame clones only, with some absent. This sample has 70,000 or so clones, with about three quarters found just once. The starting material was CD4+ or CD8+ T cells sorted from blood, obtained in a trial of the OX40 agonist ivuxolimab. These TCRs come from an adult with an advanced solid tumor such as melanoma, head and neck, liver or kidney cancer. Each CDR3 is given with its conserved first and last residue. The D gene is left open where the match is weak. Rows give clone size only sometimes, using once, few, many, or a class for an expanded clone.

CDR3 protein	CDR3 DNA	D gene	V gene	clone size	J gene
CASSENSGVGEQYF	TGTGCCAGCAGTGAAAATAGCGGGGTGGGGGAGCAGTACTTC	TRBD2	TRBV2	.	TRBJ2-7
CASSLRSGELFF	TGTGCCAGCAGTCTCAGATCCGGGGAGCTGTTTTTT	.	TRBV6-1	.	TRBJ2-2
CASSLNSGGTGDTQYF	TGCGCCAGCAGCTTGAATAGCGGGGGGACGGGAGATACGCAGTATTTT	TRBD2	TRBV5-1	few	TRBJ2-3
CASTLGGYSEKLFF	TGTGCCAGCACCTTGGGAGGGTATAGTGAAAAACTGTTTTTT	.	TRBV6-6	.	TRBJ1-4
CASKGALRQGGELFF	TGTGCCAGCAAGGGTGCTTTGCGGCAAGGCGGGGAGCTGTTTTTT	.	TRBV27	.	TRBJ2-2
CASSLTGGSNEQFF	TGTGCCAGCAGCTTGACAGGGGGTTCCAATGAGCAGTTCTTC	TRBD1	TRBV11-3	.	TRBJ2-1
CASSIGGQGNQPQHF	TGTGCCAGTAGTATAGGCGGACAGGGCAATCAGCCCCAACATTTT	TRBD1	TRBV19	.	TRBJ1-5
CASSFGHRTDTQYF	TGCGCCAGCAGCTTCGGTCACCGCACAGATACGCAGTATTTT	.	TRBV5-1	.	TRBJ2-3
CASSLQGATDTQYF	TGTGCCAGCAGCCTACAGGGGGCCACAGATACGCAGTATTTT	TRBD1	TRBV7-2	.	TRBJ2-3
CASTRGIANQPQHF	TGTGCCAGCACCAGGGGGATAGCCAATCAGCCCCAGCATTTT	TRBD1	TRBV6-1	.	TRBJ1-5
CASSKDRDEQYF	TGTGCCAGCTCAAAGGACAGGGACGAGCAGTACTTC	TRBD1	TRBV18	.	TRBJ2-7
CASRPTSGYNEQFF	TGTGCCAGCAGGCCTACTAGCGGCTACAATGAGCAGTTCTTC	TRBD2	TRBV5-4	.	TRBJ2-1
CASMGGLNSNQPQHF	TGTGCCAGTATGGGAGGGCTTAATAGCAATCAGCCCCAGCATTTT	.	TRBV19	.	TRBJ1-5
CASSLYEPGELFF	TGTGCCAGCAGTCTTTATGAGCCCGGGGAGCTGTTTTTT	.	TRBV9	.	TRBJ2-2
CASSSGPYQGYTF	TGTGCCAGCAGCTCCGGGCCTTACCAAGGCTACACCTTC	.	TRBV6-5	.	TRBJ1-2
CASSQGDHVPYEQYF	TGCGCCAGCAGCCAGGGGGACCATGTACCCTACGAGCAGTACTTC	.	TRBV4-1	.	TRBJ2-7
CASSRTAQETQYF	TGTGCCAGCAGCAGGACTGCTCAAGAGACCCAGTACTTC	.	TRBV11-3	.	TRBJ2-5
CASSPLQGEAFF	TGTGCCAGCTCACCACTGCAGGGTGAAGCTTTCTTT	.	TRBV18	.	TRBJ1-1
CASSGGSRYEQFF	TGTGCCAGTAGTGGCGGGAGTAGGTATGAGCAGTTCTTC	TRBD2	TRBV19	.	TRBJ2-1
CAWSERQIEAFF	TGTGCCTGGAGCGAACGCCAGATTGAAGCTTTCTTT	.	TRBV30	.	TRBJ1-1
CASGVVAGYEQYF	TGCGCCAGCGGTGTCGTTGCAGGCTACGAGCAGTACTTC	.	TRBV4-1	few	TRBJ2-7
CASGDRFNEKLFF	TGTGCCAGCGGGGACAGATTTAATGAAAAACTGTTTTTT	TRBD1	TRBV19	medium-sized	TRBJ1-4
CASMVGQGVVYEQFF	TGTGCCAGCATGGTGGGGCAGGGCGTTGTGTATGAGCAGTTCTTC	.	TRBV2	.	TRBJ2-1
CASSSGLEAFF	TGTGCCAGCTCATCAGGGCTTGAAGCTTTCTTT	.	TRBV18	few	TRBJ1-1
CATSRDAGYTEAFF	TGTGCCACCAGCAGAGATGCGGGGTACACTGAAGCTTTCTTT	.	TRBV15	.	TRBJ1-1
CASSKPGLAGGYAGELFF	TGTGCCAGCAGCAAACCGGGACTAGCGGGAGGGTACGCCGGGGAGCTGTTTTTT	.	TRBV21-1	.	TRBJ2-2
CASSDPSGLFYNEQFF	TGTGCCAGCAGTGATCCTAGCGGTCTATTCTACAATGAGCAGTTCTTC	TRBD2	TRBV25-1	.	TRBJ2-1
CASSGRRYRSNTGELFF	TGTGCCAGCAGTGGCCGGAGGTACAGGTCGAACACCGGGGAGCTGTTTTTT	.	TRBV6-1	.	TRBJ2-2
CASSEGASGRETQYF	TGTGCCAGCAGCGAGGGGGCCTCAGGGCGAGAGACCCAGTACTTC	TRBD1	TRBV9	once	TRBJ2-5
CASSFGAGADTQYF	TGCGCCAGCAGCTTTGGGGCGGGGGCAGATACGCAGTATTTT	TRBD2	TRBV5-1	.	TRBJ2-3
CASTPTGVGEQYF	TGTGCCAGCACCCCGACAGGGGTGGGCGAGCAGTACTTC	TRBD1	TRBV11-2	few	TRBJ2-7
CAWSVVRSNEQFF	TGTGCCTGGAGTGTGGTCCGATCGAATGAGCAGTTCTTC	.	TRBV30	.	TRBJ2-1
CASSDTRLGTGELFF	TGTGCCAGCAGTGATACTAGATTAGGCACCGGGGAGCTGTTTTTT	.	TRBV6-1	.	TRBJ2-2
CASSIDWAYGYTF	TGTGCCAGTAGTATAGACTGGGCCTATGGCTACACCTTC	.	TRBV19	.	TRBJ1-2